The 28 T cell receptor beta chains in this list originate from one sample, sequenced in a study of T cell changes during pregnancy in multiple sclerosis. Repertoires were generated with immunoSEQ multiplex PCR, while TCRdb's copy carries only in-frame clones and drops some. The table has around 40,000 clones, about 91% seen once. The input for sequencing was CD4+ T cells from peripheral blood mononuclear cells, taken in the third trimester of pregnancy. These receptors were collected from a female donor with multiple sclerosis, enrolled in a pregnancy study.

V and J are TRBV29-1 and TRBJ2-1; 12 bases match TRBD2. The CDR3 is 17 residues long. Germline assignment: CDR1 SQVTM and CDR2 ANQGSEA. J lost 6 bases, V lost 4 bases, and 13 bases had no gene match. CDR3 in amino acids: CSVVRLAGGRSPNEQFF. Here the CDR3 DNA reads TGCAGCGTTGTTAGGCTAGCGGGAGGGAGGTCACCCAATGAGCAGTTCTTC.

This sequence joins TRBV7-2 and TRBJ2-7, with D maybe TRBD1 (5 bases). The CDR3 covers 14 residues. V lost 3 bases and J lost 5, with 14 bases in between. CDR1 is SGHTA and CDR2 is FQGNSA in the germline V gene. The CDR3 sequence is CASSFYKVRDEQYF. CDR3 DNA sequence: TGTGCCAGCAGCTTTTATAAAGTCAGGGACGAGCAGTACTTC.

The chain combines TRBV7-2 with TRBJ2-1, with 12 bases fitting TRBD2. The CDR3 covers 18 residues. V was clipped by 5 bases and J by 7 bases; unmatched bases: 15. CDR1 and CDR2 from the germline V gene are SGHTA and FQGNSA. DNA of the CDR3: TGTGCCAGCAGCCCAAGCTGGGCTAGCGGGAGGGCCGTAAATGAGCAGTTCTTC. Its translation is CASSPSWASGRAVNEQFF.

The rearrangement joins TRBV6-1 to TRBJ2-7; D remains unclear. Germline CDR1 and CDR2: MNHNS and SASEGT. V was clipped by 7 bases and J by 6 bases, with 16 bases between them. The CDR3 spans 13 residues. This CDR3 is CASTAVEEREQYF. The DNA for the CDR3 is TGTGCCAGCACGGCGGTAGAGGAACGCGAGCAGTACTTC.

This chain uses TRBV10-1 with TRBJ2-7, with D tentatively TRBD1 (6 bases). The CDR3 totals 12 residues. Trimming shortened V by 4 bases and J by 6 bases, and 10 bases separated the two germline ends. The V gene's germline CDR1 is WNHNN and CDR2 SYGVQD (reference sequence). CDR3 protein: CASSARGREQYF. The DNA for the CDR3 is TGCGCCAGCAGTGCCAGGGGCCGCGAGCAGTACTTC.

The chain has TRBV25-1 and TRBJ1-1; D is ambiguous. This CDR3 region has 14 residues. Germline CDR1 MGHDK, CDR2 SYGVNS. Trimming removed 1 base from V and 5 bases from J, with 11 bases in between. The DNA of the CDR3 is TGTGCCAGCAGTGAATCGGGGTTGCTAACTGAAGCTTTCTTT. Protein sequence: CASSESGLLTEAFF.

The V and J genes are TRBV19 and TRBJ2-7; TRBD1 matches at 8 bases. With V trimmed by 5 bases and J by 2 bases, 11 bases remained unmatched. This CDR3 comprises 16 residues. In germline, CDR1 is LNHDA, CDR2 SQIVND (reference sequence). This chain's CDR3 is CASSQQGGIGPYEQYF. The CDR3 DNA sequence: TGTGCCAGTAGTCAACAGGGGGGAATAGGGCCCTACGAGCAGTACTTC.

The count of this clone is one. The gene calls are TRBV28 and TRBJ2-7; D is undetermined. Deletions cut 2 bases from V and 7 bases from J, with 12 bases between. The V gene's germline CDR1 is MDHEN and CDR2 SYDVKM. There are 13 residues in the CDR3. The chain's CDR3 is CASSLTLNPEQYF. CDR3 coding DNA: TGTGCCAGCAGTTTAACTCTGAATCCGGAGCAGTACTTC.

In its sample, this clone was seen once. The rearrangement joins TRBV29-1 to TRBJ1-2, with 8 bases lining up with TRBD1. CDR1 and CDR2 (germline): SQVTM, ANQGSEA. The CDR3 runs to 13 residues. V trimming: 6 bases; J trimming: 5 bases; junction bases outside the gene matches: 8. This CDR3 is CSVRQGSGYGYTF. CDR3 nucleotide sequence: TGCAGCGTCCGACAGGGGTCAGGTTATGGCTACACCTTC.

The V call is TRBV28, the J call TRBJ1-2; D is perhaps TRBD1 (6 bases). This CDR3 has 14 amino acids. In germline, CDR1 is MDHEN, CDR2 SYDVKM. V was cut by 7 bases and J by 5 bases, with 17 bases left in between. The CDR3 bases are TGTGCCAGCACGTTGGGGCAGGGGATATATGGCTACACCTTC. Translation: CASTLGQGIYGYTF.

The chain combines TRBV27 with TRBJ2-3, with D possibly TRBD1 on 6 matching bases. Germline V gene lookup returns CDR1 MNHEY and CDR2 SMNVEV (reference sequence). The CDR3 is 18 residues long. V shed 8 bases and J shed 8 bases, with 32 bases lying between them. This CDR3 reads CASAGQGLGDPLAVTQYF. In nucleotides, the CDR3 is TGTGCCAGCGCCGGTCAGGGGCTAGGGGACCCCTTGGCTGTTACGCAGTATTTT.

The CDR3 reads CASSSRLASTDTQYF. The DNA for the CDR3 is TGTGCCAGCAGCTCCCGACTCGCTAGCACAGATACGCAGTATTTT. The J gene is TRBJ2-3, the V gene TRBV5-4; D not resolved. This CDR3 spans 15 amino acids. CDR1 is SGHNT and CDR2 is YYREEE in the germline V gene (reference sequence). The V end lost 3 bases, the J end lost 0 bases, and 11 bases lay between the germline ends.

This clone appeared once. DNA for the CDR3: TGTGCCAGCAGCGTTTCGACAGGGGGCGGTAGCTCTGGGGCCAACGTCCTGACTTTC. Translation gives CASSVSTGGGSSGANVLTF. This chain connects TRBV9 to TRBJ2-6, with 10 positions matching TRBD1. The V segment lost 2 bases and the J segment 0 bases; nucleotides outside the gene matches: 8. Looked up from germline, CDR1 is SGDLS and CDR2 is YYNGEE. The CDR3 loop spans 19 amino acids.

The chain recombines TRBV18 with TRBJ2-6; maybe TRBD2 (5 bases). In germline, CDR1 is KGHSH, CDR2 LQKENI. This CDR3 region has 15 residues. V dropped 6 bases and J dropped 1 base, with 10 bases sitting between them. The chain's CDR3 is CASSPRGSGANVLTF. In DNA form, the CDR3 reads TGTGCCAGCTCGCCCCGGGGTTCTGGGGCCAACGTCCTGACTTTC.

The rearrangement joins TRBV6-6 to TRBJ2-2; TRBD2 agrees at 9 bases. This CDR3 contains 15 residues. V was pared by 2 bases and J by 5 bases, with 3 bases of the junction left unmatched. Germline values: CDR1 MNHNY, CDR2 SVGAGI (reference sequence). The CDR3 is CASSYGAGGTGELFF. In DNA, the CDR3 is TGTGCCAGCAGTTACGGTGCGGGAGGGACCGGGGAGCTGTTTTTT.

The V call is TRBV28, the J call TRBJ1-1, with 9 bases lining up with TRBD1. Germline V lookup: CDR1 MDHEN, CDR2 SYDVKM. V lost 5 bases, J lost 7 bases, and 11 bases stayed unmatched. The length of the CDR3 is 15 residues. This CDR3 is CASSPHSQDRGEAFF. Here the CDR3 DNA reads TGTGCCAGCAGTCCCCACTCCCAGGACAGGGGTGAAGCTTTCTTT.

This clone was picked up a small number of times. J is TRBJ1-5 and V is TRBV6-1; no clear D gene. This CDR3 is 14 amino acids long. The germline V and J ends were trimmed by 0 bases and 2 bases, with 5 bases remaining between them. CDR1 is MNHNS and CDR2 is SASEGT in the germline V gene. DNA of the CDR3: TGTGCCAGCAGTGAAGCGGGCCGCAATCAGCCCCAGCATTTT. Residues: CASSEAGRNQPQHF.

The chain has TRBV19 and TRBJ2-5, with 9 bases matching TRBD1. This CDR3 comprises 15 residues. The V gene's germline CDR1 is LNHDA and CDR2 SQIVND (reference sequence). With 3 bases clipped from V and 5 bases from J, the junction kept 7 bases outside the gene matches. CDR3 in DNA: TGTGCCAGTAGTATCCACAGGGGGCGGGTCGAGACCCAGTACTTC. Encoded protein: CASSIHRGRVETQYF. The variable domain in full, completed from reference TRBV19 and TRBJ2-5, reads DGGITQSPKYLFRKEGQNVTLSCEQNLNHDAMYWYRQDPGQGLRLIYYSQIVNDFQKGDIAEGYSVSREKKESFPLTVTSAQKNPTAFYLCASSIHRGRVETQYFGPGTRLLVL.

The chain carries TRBV7-9 and TRBJ2-1; weak D call: TRBD2 (5 bases). CDR3 length equals 16 residues. Per the germline V gene, CDR1 is SEHNR and CDR2 is FQNEAQ (reference sequence). V gave up 5 bases and J gave up 4 bases, with 18 bases separating them. CDR3 residues: CASSPPPGNLYNEQFF. The CDR3 nucleotides read TGTGCCAGCAGCCCACCGCCGGGGAACTTATACAATGAGCAGTTCTTC.

V usage is TRBV30 and J usage is TRBJ1-5, with D maybe TRBD1 (6 bases). The germline CDR1 and CDR2 sequences are GTSNPN and SVGIG (reference sequence). This CDR3 spans 14 amino acids. V lost 1 base and J lost 6, with 13 bases in between. CDR3 nucleotides: TGTGCCTGGAGTGGGGGGGGCGGGGGTCAGCCCCAGCATTTT. Encoded protein: CAWSGGGGGQPQHF.

The chain combines TRBV5-5 with TRBJ2-5; TRBD2 agrees at 10 bases. Germline V CDR1 and CDR2: SGHKS, YYEKEE (reference sequence). V lost 2 bases to trimming and J lost 6 bases; unmatched junction nucleotides: 13. The CDR3 consists of 17 residues. Written as DNA, the CDR3 is TGTGCCAGCAGCTTCGGGGGGGGAGCGGGAGGGGTAAAGACCCAGTACTTC. Translated: CASSFGGGAGGVKTQYF.

There are a few counts of this clone. The genes are TRBV5-1 and TRBJ2-2; the match to TRBD1 covers 7 bases. This CDR3 is built from 15 residues. CDR1 is SGHRS, CDR2 YFSETQ, per germline. V shed 4 bases and J 6 bases; nucleotides not matched to a gene: 9. CDR3 region: CASSGRQGMAGELFF. CDR3 bases: TGCGCCAGCAGCGGACGACAGGGAATGGCCGGGGAGCTGTTTTTT.

The J gene is TRBJ2-5, the V gene TRBV5-1; TRBD1 might be the D (6 bases). The V end lost 4 bases, the J end lost 2 bases, and 12 bases lay between the germline ends. This CDR3 spans 14 amino acids. CDR1 and CDR2 from the germline V gene are SGHRS and YFSETQ. The CDR3 loop reads CASSAGTLQETQYF. The DNA for the CDR3 is TGCGCCAGCAGCGCCGGGACACTACAAGAGACCCAGTACTTC.

The chain has TRBV28 and TRBJ2-1; the D gene is possibly TRBD2 (6 bases). The length of the CDR3 is 17 residues. The V and J ends lost 4 bases and 0 bases respectively, with 16 bases between them. Germline CDR1 reads MDHEN; CDR2 reads SYDVKM. This chain's CDR3 is CASSSTSGLGSYNEQFF. In DNA form, the CDR3 reads TGTGCCAGCAGTTCGACCTCGGGACTCGGCTCCTACAATGAGCAGTTCTTC.

The chain has TRBV7-9 and TRBJ2-1, with 10 bases aligning to TRBD1. This CDR3 comprises 16 residues. Germline-derived CDR1 and CDR2 are SEHNR and FQNEAQ (reference sequence). With 7 bases clipped from V and 6 bases from J, the junction kept 12 bases outside the gene matches. The CDR3 here is CASNTGDRGGSNEQFF. The DNA of the CDR3 is TGTGCCAGCAACACTGGGGACAGGGGAGGGTCCAATGAGCAGTTCTTC.

J is TRBJ2-3 and V is TRBV7-2; tentatively, D is TRBD1 (6 bases). V shed 4 bases and J shed 2 bases, with 16 bases lying between them. CDR3 length equals 16 residues. Germline V gene data show CDR1 as SGHTA and CDR2 as FQGNSA. DNA for the CDR3: TGTGCCAGCAGCTGGGCTCCGACAGGCAACACAGATACGCAGTATTTT. It codes for CASSWAPTGNTDTQYF.

This sequence joins TRBV18 and TRBJ2-3; 7 nucleotides line up with TRBD2. The CDR3 runs 15 residues. The germline gives CDR1 KGHSH, CDR2 LQKENI. V was pared by 2 bases and J by 3 bases, with 5 bases of the junction left unmatched. CDR3 loop: CASSPVAGETDTQYF. Written as DNA, the CDR3 is TGTGCCAGCTCACCAGTTGCGGGAGAAACAGATACGCAGTATTTT.

This clone occurred once. This chain joins TRBV28 and TRBJ2-3, with TRBD2 matching 14 bases. Unmatched junction bases numbered 2, after V lost 3 bases and J lost 0 bases. The germline gives CDR1 MDHEN, CDR2 SYDVKM. The length of the CDR3 is 17 residues. CDR3 DNA sequence: TGTGCCAGCAGTTTGACTAGCGGGAGGGCTAGCACAGATACGCAGTATTTT. This translates into CASSLTSGRASTDTQYF.